This entry features one T cell receptor gamma chain sequence. Its antigen has not been determined. TCRdb's listed protein matches a much larger clone and diverges from this DNA's translation at residue 5, likely through a read error; the protein shown comes from the DNA. This entry is derived from a study of gamma delta lymphoproliferative disorders and STAT genes (dated by TCRdb to the late 2010s). Study-wide context: The LymphoTrack Dx TCRG Assay was used to build gamma-chain libraries from a minimum of 50 ng of genomic DNA. Within a larger immunophenotypic and STAT-mutation study, TCR gamma and delta CDR3 repertoires were profiled by deep sequencing in Tgammadelta lymphoproliferative disease patients and healthy controls. Because no corresponding Invivoscribe delta assay was available, delta-chain libraries were prepared according to the standard operating procedure of the EuroClonality-NGS working group. To confirm results, a couple of gamma-chain samples and every delta-chain sample were sequenced twice. General findings and caveats noted by the study authors: Control T cells were likely spread across varied maturation stages, whereas leukemic cells were skewed toward terminal effectors, which potentially limits comparisons between patients and controls. Almost every major gamma and delta clonotype found in patients was public, meaning shared with at least one healthy donor, with just a couple of gamma clonotypes being private to disease. The authors pointed out that NGS specificity may be lower at low frequencies, so whether leukemic clones are public or private needs to be confirmed. In whole-repertoire clustering, patient gamma repertoires grouped separately from healthy controls, whereas delta repertoires showed no separation between groups.

CDR1 VTNTFY and CDR2 YDVSTARD are derived from the germline V gene (reference sequence). Here V drops 5 bases and J drops 3 bases, and the junction holds 3 bases not matched to any gene. The CDR3, from cysteine to phenylalanine, totals 13 residues. Left in the record is the CDR3 DNA by itself, 39 bases read in frame from the first base. In both library methods, multiplex PCR was carried out with primers targeting conserved V and J regions of the TCR genes. Purified and pooled amplicons were sequenced on an Illumina MiSeq platform. As for how the authors treated the data: V(D)J alignment, clonotype assembly and translation were done with MiXCR, while functionality assessment and CDR3 repertoire analyses were done with VDJtools. CDR3 followed the IMGT definition, and analyses included only productive sequences that used functional genes, leaving out ORF genes and pseudogenes. A custom Python script was used to look across all patients and controls for identical amino acid CDR3s belonging to major clonotypes, meaning those with a frequency of >=5%. To compare clonotype frequencies between patients and controls, a one-sided non-parametric Wilcoxon test was applied. With CATT, TCRdb called clones again from the public reads; duplicate DNA rows were later joined. These V and J calls originate from TCRdb's pipeline instead of the authors' own analysis. The sample table contains approximately 780 gamma-chain clones; only one count was recorded for approximately 15% of them. The ten largest clonotypes hold 37% of the sample.

TCR sequencing was performed on genomic DNA from peripheral blood mononuclear cells isolated from patients and controls. Controls were around 23 healthy adult blood donors, with a median age of approximately 64 years and 12 males and approximately 11 females, matched to patients for age and sex. The TCR comes from a human donor in good health. The rearrangement joined TRGV3 to TRGJP2. No J gene is reported in TCRdb; it was inferred here by comparing the DNA with germline. Sequencing was done on a sample of blood. Here is the DNA: TGTGCCACCTGGGTTTGTAGTGATTGGATCAAGACGTTT. The translation is CATWVCSDWIKTF.